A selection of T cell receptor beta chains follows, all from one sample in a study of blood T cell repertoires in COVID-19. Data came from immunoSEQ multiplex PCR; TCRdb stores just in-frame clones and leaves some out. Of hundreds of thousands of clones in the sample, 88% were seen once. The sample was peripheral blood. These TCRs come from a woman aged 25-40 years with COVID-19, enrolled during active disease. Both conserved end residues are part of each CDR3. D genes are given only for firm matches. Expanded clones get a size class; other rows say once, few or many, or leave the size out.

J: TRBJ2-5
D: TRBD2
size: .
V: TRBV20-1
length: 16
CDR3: CSASSSGRAQQETQYF
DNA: TGCAGTGCTAGTTCGAGCGGGAGGGCCCAGCAAGAGACCCAGTACTTC

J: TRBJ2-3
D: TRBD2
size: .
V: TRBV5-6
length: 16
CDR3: CASRKRRLADSDTQYF
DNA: TGTGCCAGCAGAAAGCGTCGCCTAGCGGATTCAGATACGCAGTATTTT

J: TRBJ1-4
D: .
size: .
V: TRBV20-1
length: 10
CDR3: CSARGAGLFF
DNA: TGCAGTGCTAGAGGTGCGGGGCTGTTTTTT

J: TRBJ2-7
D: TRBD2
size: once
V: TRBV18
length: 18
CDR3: CASSPGTSGRGISYEQYF
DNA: TGTGCCAGCTCACCCGGGACTAGCGGGAGGGGGATCTCCTACGAGCAGTACTTC

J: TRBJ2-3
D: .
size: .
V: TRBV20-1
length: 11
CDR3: CSPGVSDTQYF
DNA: TGCAGCCCCGGTGTATCTGATACGCAGTATTTT

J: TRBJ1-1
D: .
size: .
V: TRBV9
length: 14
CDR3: CASSASATGNEAFF
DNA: TGTGCCAGCAGTGCCTCGGCCACGGGAAATGAAGCTTTCTTT

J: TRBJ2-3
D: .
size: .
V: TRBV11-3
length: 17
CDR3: CASSLVLSGAHTDTQYF
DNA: TGTGCCAGCAGCTTAGTTTTGTCGGGAGCTCACACAGATACGCAGTATTTT

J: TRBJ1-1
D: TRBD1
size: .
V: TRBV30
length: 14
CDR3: CAWSGDRRNTEAFF
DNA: TGTGCCTGGAGTGGGGACAGGAGGAACACTGAAGCTTTCTTT

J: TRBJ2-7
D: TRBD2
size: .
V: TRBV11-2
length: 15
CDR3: CASSPRTSGNYEQYF
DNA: TGTGCCAGCAGCCCACGGACTAGCGGCAACTACGAGCAGTACTTC

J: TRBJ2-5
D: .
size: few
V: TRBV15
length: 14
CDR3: CATSRDERQETQYF
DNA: TGTGCCACCAGCAGAGACGAGCGGCAAGAGACCCAGTACTTC

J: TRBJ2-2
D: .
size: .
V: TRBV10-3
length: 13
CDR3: CAISDREAGELFF
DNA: TGTGCCATCAGTGATAGAGAAGCCGGGGAGCTGTTTTTT

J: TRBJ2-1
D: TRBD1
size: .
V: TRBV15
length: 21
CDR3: CATSRTPWRAGGPSSYNEQFF
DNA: TGTGCCACCAGCAGAACCCCTTGGCGGGCAGGGGGCCCGAGCTCCTACAATGAGCAGTTCTTC

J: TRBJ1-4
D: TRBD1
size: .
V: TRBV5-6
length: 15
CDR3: CASSMRTGGNEKLFF
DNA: TGTGCCAGCAGCATGAGGACAGGGGGTAATGAAAAACTGTTTTTT

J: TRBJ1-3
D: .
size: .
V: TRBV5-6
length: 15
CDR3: CASSLRRGLGNTIYF
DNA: TGTGCCAGCAGCTTGCGACGAGGCCTTGGAAACACCATATATTTT

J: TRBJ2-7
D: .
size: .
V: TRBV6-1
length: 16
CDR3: CASSEEGYSVGYEQYF
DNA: TGTGCCAGCAGTGAAGAGGGGTATTCGGTTGGCTACGAGCAGTACTTC

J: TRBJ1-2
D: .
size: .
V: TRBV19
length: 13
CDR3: CASSILSGYGYTF
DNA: TGTGCCAGTAGTATATTATCAGGGTATGGCTACACCTTC

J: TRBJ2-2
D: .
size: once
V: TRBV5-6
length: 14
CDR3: CASSLRGAPGELFF
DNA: TGTGCCAGCAGCTTGCGGGGGGCTCCCGGGGAGCTGTTTTTT

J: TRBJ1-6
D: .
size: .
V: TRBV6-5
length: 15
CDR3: CASSYSGTANSPLHF
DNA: TGTGCCAGCAGTTACTCTGGGACTGCCAATTCACCCCTCCACTTT

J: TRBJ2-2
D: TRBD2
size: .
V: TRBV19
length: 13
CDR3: CATSRGDTGELFF
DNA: TGTGCCACTTCCCGGGGGGACACCGGGGAGCTGTTTTTT

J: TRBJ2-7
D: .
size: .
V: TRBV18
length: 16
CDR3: CASSPYRLSTSYEQYF
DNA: TGTGCCAGCTCACCTTACAGGCTTTCAACCTCCTACGAGCAGTACTTC

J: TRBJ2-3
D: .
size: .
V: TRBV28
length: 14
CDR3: CASLLPGAGDTQYF
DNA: TGTGCCAGCCTTCTCCCAGGGGCGGGTGATACGCAGTATTTT

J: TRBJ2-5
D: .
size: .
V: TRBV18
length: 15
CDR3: CASSPRGSEQETQYF
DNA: TGTGCCAGCTCACCAAGGGGCTCAGAGCAAGAGACCCAGTACTTC

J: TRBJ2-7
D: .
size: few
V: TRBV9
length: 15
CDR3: CASSVDAQGIYEQYF
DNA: TGTGCCAGCAGCGTAGATGCACAGGGTATCTACGAGCAGTACTTC

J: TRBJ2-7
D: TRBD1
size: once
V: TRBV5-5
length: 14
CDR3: CASSFGTGGFEQYF
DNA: TGTGCCAGCAGCTTTGGGACAGGGGGCTTCGAGCAGTACTTC

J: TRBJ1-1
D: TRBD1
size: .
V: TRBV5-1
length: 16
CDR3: CASSPGTGAGDTEAFF
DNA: TGCGCCAGCAGCCCGGGGACAGGGGCGGGAGACACTGAAGCTTTCTTT

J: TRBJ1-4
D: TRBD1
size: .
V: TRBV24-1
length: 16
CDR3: CATSDSGTVLNEKLFF
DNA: TGTGCCACCAGTGATTCCGGGACAGTCCTTAATGAAAAACTGTTTTTT

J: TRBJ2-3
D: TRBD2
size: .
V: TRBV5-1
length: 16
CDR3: CASSRGLAGVPDTQYF
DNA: TGCGCCAGCAGCCGCGGACTAGCGGGAGTACCAGATACGCAGTATTTT

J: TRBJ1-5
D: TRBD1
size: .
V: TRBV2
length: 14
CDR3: CASNRQGSNQPQHF
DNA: TGTGCCAGCAATCGACAGGGTAGCAATCAGCCCCAGCATTTT

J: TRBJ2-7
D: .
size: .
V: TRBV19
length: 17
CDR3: CASSTLSGVAETYEQYF
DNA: TGTGCCAGTAGTACCCTCTCCGGGGTAGCGGAGACCTACGAGCAGTACTTC

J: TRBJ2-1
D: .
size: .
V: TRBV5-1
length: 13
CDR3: CASRLTTSGEQFF
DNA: TGCGCCAGCAGACTGACAACCTCCGGTGAGCAGTTCTTC

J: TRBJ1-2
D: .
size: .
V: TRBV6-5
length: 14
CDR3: CASGLGEANYGYTF
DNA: TGTGCCAGCGGCCTCGGGGAAGCAAACTATGGCTACACCTTC

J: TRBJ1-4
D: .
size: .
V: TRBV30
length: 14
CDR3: CAWKDPRDREKLFF
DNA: TGTGCCTGGAAAGACCCCAGGGATCGTGAAAAACTGTTTTTT

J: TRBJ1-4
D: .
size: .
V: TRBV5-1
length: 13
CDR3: CASSPQGFEKLFF
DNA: TGCGCCAGCAGCCCTCAGGGGTTTGAAAAACTGTTTTTT

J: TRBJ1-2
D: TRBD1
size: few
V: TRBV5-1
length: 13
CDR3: CASSVTQGGGYTF
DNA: TGCGCCAGCAGCGTAACTCAGGGGGGTGGCTACACCTTC

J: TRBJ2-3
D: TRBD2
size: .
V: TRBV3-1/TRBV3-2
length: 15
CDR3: CASSLAGEGTDTQYF
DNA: TGTGCCAGCAGCCTAGCGGGAGAGGGGACAGATACGCAGTATTTT

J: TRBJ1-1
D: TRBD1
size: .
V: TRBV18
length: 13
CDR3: CASSPTGDTEAFF
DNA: TGTGCCAGCTCACCAACAGGGGACACTGAAGCTTTCTTT

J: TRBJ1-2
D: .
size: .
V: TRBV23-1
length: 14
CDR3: CASSPPGLLYGYTF
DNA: TGCGCCAGCAGTCCCCCGGGACTCCTCTATGGCTACACCTTC